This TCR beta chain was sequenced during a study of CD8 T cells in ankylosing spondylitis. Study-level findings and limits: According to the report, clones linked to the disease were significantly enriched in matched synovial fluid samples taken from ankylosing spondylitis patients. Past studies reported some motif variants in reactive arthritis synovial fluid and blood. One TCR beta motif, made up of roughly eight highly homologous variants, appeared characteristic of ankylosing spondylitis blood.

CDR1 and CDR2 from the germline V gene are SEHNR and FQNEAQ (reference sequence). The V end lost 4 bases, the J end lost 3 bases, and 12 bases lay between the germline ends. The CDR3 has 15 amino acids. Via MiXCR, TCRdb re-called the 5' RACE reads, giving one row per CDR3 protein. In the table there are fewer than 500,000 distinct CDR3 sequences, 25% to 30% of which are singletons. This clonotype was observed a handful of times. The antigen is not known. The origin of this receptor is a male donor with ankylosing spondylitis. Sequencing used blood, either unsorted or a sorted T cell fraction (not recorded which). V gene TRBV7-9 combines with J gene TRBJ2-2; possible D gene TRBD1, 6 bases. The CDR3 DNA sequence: TGTGCCAGCAGCTCCTTGAACAGGGACACCGGGGAGCTGTTTTTT. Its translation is CASSSLNRDTGELFF.